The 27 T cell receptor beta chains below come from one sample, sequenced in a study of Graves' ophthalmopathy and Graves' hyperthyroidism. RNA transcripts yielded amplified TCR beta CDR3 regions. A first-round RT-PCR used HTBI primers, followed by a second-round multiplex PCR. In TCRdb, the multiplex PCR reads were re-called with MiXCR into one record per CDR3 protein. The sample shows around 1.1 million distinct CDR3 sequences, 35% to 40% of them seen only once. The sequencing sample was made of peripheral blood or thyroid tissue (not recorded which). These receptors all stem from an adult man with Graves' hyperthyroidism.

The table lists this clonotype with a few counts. The CDR3 loop is CASSESNDPRGTEAFF. DNA of the CDR3: TGCGCCAGCAGTGAGTCCAACGACCCAAGGGGCACTGAAGCTTTCTTT. The genes are TRBV10-1 and TRBJ1-1; D is perhaps TRBD1 (5 bases). Germline CDR1 is WNHNN and CDR2 is SYGVQD (reference sequence). The V end was cut by 0 bases, the J end by 4 bases, with 15 bases between. CDR3 length equals 16 residues.

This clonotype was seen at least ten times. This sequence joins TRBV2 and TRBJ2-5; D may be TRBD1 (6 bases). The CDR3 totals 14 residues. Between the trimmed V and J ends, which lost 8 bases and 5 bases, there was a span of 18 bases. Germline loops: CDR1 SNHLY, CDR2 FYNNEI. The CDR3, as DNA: TGTGCCAGCTGCTGGGACACGGGTGCGGAGACCCAGTACTTC. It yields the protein CASCWDTGAETQYF.

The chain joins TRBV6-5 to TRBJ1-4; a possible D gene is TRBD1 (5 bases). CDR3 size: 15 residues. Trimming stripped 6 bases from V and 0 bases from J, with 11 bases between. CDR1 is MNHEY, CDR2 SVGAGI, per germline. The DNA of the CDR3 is TGTGCCAGCAGCTTTTCGACAGCAACTAATGAAAAACTGTTTTTT. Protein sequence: CASSFSTATNEKLFF.

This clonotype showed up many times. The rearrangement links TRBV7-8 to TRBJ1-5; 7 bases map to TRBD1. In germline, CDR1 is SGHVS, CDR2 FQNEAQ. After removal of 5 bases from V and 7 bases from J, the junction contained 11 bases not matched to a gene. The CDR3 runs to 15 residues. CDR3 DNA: TGTGCCAGCAGCCATGACAGGGAGTTTAGGCAGCCCCAGCATTTT. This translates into CASSHDREFRQPQHF. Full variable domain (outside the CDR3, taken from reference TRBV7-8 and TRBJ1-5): GAGVSQSPRYKVAKRGQDVALRCDPISGHVSLFWYQQALGQGPEFLTYFQNEAQLDKSGLPSDRFFAERPEGSVSTLKIQRTQQEDSAVYLCASSHDREFRQPQHFGDGTRLSIL.

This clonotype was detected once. As DNA, the CDR3 is TGTGCCAGCCCAGGGACAGACGATAGCAATCAGCCCCAGCATTTT. As protein: CASPGTDDSNQPQHF. The J gene is TRBJ1-5, the V gene TRBV6-5, with TRBD1 identical over 7 bases. The V and J ends lost 8 bases and 0 bases, in that order; junction bases with no gene match: 7. This CDR3 has 15 residues. Per the germline V gene, CDR1 is MNHEY and CDR2 is SVGAGI.

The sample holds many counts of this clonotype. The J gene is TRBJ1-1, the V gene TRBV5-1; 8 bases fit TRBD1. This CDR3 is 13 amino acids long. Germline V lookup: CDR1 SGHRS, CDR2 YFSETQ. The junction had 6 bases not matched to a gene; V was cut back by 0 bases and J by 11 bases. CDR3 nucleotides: TGCGCCAGCAGCTTGGGGGACAGGAGGGCGGCTTTCTTT. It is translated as CASSLGDRRAAFF.

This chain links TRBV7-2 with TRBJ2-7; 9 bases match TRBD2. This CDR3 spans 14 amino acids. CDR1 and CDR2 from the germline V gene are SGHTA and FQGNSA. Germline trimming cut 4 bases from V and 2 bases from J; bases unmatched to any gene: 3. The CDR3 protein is CASSYRGRAYEQYF. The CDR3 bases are TGTGCCAGCAGCTATCGCGGGAGGGCCTACGAGCAGTACTTC.

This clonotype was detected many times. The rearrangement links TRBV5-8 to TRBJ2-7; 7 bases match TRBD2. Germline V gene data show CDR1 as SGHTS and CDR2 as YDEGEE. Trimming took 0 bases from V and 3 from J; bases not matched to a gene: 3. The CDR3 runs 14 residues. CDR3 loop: CASSLVASGYEQYF. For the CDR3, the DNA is TGTGCCAGCAGCTTGGTTGCTAGCGGCTACGAGCAGTACTTC.

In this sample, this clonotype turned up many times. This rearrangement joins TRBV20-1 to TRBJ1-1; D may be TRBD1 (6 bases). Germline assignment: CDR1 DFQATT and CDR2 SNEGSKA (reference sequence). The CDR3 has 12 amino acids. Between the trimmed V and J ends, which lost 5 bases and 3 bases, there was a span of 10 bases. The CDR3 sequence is CSARRGDTEAFF. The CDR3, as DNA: TGCAGTGCTCGCAGGGGCGACACTGAAGCTTTCTTT.

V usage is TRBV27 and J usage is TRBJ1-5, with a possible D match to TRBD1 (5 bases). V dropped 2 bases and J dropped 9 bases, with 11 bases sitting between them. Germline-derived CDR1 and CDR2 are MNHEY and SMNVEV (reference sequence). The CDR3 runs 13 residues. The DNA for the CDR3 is TGTGCCAGCAGTTTACAGGGCCCGGCGCCCCAGCATTTT. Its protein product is CASSLQGPAPQHF.

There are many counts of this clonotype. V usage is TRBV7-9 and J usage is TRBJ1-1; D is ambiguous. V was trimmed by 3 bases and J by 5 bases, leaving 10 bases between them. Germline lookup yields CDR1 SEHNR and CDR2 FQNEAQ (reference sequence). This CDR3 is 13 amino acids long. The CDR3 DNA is TGTGCCAGCAGCTTCCCCCACTTAACTGAAGCTTTCTTT. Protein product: CASSFPHLTEAFF.

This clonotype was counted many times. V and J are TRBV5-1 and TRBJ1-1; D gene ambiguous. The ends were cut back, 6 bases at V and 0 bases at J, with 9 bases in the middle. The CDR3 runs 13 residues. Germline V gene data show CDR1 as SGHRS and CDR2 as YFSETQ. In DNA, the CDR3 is TGCGCCAGCACCATCGGGGTGAACACTGAAGCTTTCTTT. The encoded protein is CASTIGVNTEAFF. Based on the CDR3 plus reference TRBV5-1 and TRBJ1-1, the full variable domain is KAGVTQTPRYLIKTRGQQVTLSCSPISGHRSVSWYQQTPGQGLQFLFEYFSETQRNKGNFPGRFSGRQFSNSRSEMNVSTLELGDSALYLCASTIGVNTEAFFGQGTRLTVV.

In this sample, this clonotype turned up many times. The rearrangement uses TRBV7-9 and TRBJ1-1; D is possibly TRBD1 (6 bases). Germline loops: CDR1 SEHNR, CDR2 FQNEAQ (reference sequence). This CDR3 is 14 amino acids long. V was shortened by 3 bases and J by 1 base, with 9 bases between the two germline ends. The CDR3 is CASSFGDTNTEAFF. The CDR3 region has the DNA TGTGCCAGCAGCTTTGGGGACACGAACACTGAAGCTTTCTTT.

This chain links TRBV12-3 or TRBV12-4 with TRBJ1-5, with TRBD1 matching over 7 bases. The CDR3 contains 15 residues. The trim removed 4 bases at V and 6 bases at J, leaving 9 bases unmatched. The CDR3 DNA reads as TGTGCCAGCAGTTACAGCCCGACAGGGTTTCAGCCCCAGCATTTT. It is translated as CASSYSPTGFQPQHF.

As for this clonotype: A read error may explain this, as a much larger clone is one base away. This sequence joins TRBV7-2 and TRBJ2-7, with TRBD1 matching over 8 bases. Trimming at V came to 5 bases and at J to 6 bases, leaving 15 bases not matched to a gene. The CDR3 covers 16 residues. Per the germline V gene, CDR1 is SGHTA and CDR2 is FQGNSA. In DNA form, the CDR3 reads TGTGCCAGCAGCCGTCAACCGGGACAGGAGACCACCGAGCAGTACTTC. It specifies CASSRQPGQETTEQYF.

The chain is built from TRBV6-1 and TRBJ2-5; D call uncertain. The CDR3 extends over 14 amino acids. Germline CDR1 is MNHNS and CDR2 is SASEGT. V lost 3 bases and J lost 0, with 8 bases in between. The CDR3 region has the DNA TGTGCCAGCAGTGACAGAAGGTACCAAGAGACCCAGTACTTC. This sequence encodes CASSDRRYQETQYF.

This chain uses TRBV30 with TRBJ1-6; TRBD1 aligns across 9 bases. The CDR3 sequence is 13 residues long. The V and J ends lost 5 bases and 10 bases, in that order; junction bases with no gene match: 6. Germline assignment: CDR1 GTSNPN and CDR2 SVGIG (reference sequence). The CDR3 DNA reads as TGTGCCTGGTTACAGGGGACAGGGTCACCCCTCCACTTT. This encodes CAWLQGTGSPLHF.

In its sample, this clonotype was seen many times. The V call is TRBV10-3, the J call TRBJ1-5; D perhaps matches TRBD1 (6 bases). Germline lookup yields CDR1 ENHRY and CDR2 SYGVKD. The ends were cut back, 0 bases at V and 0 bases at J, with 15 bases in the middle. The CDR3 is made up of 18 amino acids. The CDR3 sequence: CAISESGQGSNSNQPQHF. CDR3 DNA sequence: TGTGCCATCAGTGAGTCGGGGCAGGGGAGCAATAGCAATCAGCCCCAGCATTTT.

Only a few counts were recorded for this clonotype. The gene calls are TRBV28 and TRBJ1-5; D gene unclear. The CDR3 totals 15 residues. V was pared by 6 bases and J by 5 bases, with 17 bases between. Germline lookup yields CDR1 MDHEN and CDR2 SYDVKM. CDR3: CASRPGRVGHQPQHF. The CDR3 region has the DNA TGTGCCAGCAGGCCTGGACGGGTTGGGCATCAGCCCCAGCATTTT. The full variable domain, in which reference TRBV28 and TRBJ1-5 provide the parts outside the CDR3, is DVKVTQSSRYLVKRTGEKVFLECVQDMDHENMFWYRQDPGLGLRLIYFSYDVKMKEKGDIPEGYSVSREKKERFSLILESASTNQTSMYLCASRPGRVGHQPQHFGDGTRLSIL.

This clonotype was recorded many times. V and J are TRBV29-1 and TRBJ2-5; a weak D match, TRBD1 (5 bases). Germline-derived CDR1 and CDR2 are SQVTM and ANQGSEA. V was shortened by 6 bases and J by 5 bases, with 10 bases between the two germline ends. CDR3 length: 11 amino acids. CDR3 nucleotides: TGCAGCGTCGGACACGCGGAGACCCAGTACTTC. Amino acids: CSVGHAETQYF.

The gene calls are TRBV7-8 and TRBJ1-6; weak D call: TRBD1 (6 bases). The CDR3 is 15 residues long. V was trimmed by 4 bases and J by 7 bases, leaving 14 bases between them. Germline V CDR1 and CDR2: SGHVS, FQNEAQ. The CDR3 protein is CASSSGGGMNSPLHF. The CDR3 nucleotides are TGTGCCAGCAGCTCTGGGGGCGGGATGAATTCACCCCTCCACTTT.

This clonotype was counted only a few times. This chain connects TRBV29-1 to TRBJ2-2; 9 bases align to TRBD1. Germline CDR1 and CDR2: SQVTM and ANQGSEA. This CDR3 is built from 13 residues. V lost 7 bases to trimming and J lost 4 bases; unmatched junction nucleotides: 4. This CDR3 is CSGGDRATGELFF. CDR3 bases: TGCAGCGGAGGGGACAGGGCCACCGGGGAGCTGTTTTTT.

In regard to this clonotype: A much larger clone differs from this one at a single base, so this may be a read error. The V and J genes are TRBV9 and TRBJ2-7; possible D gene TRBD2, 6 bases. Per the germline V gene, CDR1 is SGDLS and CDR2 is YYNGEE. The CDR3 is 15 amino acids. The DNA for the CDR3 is TGTGCCAGCAGCGTAGGACTAGGTGTCGGTTACGAGCATTACTTC. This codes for CASSVGLGVGYEHYF.

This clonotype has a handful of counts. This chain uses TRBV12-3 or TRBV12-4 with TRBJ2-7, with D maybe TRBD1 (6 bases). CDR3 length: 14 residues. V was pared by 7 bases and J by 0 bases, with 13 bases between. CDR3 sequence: CASMEQGYSYEQYF. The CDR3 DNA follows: TGTGCCAGCATGGAACAGGGATACTCCTACGAGCAGTACTTC.

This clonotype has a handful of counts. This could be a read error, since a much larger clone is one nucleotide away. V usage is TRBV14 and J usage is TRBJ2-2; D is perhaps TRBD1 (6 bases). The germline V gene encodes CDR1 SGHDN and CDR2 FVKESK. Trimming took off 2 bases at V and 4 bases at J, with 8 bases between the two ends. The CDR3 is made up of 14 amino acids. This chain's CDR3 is CASSQRTVTGELFF. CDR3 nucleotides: TGTGCCAGCAGCCAACGGACAGTCACCGGGGAGCTGTTTTTT.

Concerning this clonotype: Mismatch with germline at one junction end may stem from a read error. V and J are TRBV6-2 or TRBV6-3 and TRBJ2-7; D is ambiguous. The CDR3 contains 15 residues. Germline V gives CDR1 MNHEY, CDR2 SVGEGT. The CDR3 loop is CAISYSRLPIGEQYF. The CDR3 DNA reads TGTGCCATCAGTTACTCGAGGCTCCCCATAGGCGAGCAGTACTTC.

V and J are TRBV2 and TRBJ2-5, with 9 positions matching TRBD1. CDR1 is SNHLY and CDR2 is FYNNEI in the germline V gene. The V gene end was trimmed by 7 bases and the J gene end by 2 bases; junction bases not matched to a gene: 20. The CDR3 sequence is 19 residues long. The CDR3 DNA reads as TGTGCCAGCACCGCGAGGGTGGCCGGGACAGGGAGTCGACAAGAGACCCAGTACTTC. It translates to CASTARVAGTGSRQETQYF.